A single sample is the source of the 12 T cell receptor beta chains below, sequenced in a study of T cells in Graves' hyperthyroidism and ophthalmopathy. The TCR beta CDR3 regions underwent amplification using RNA transcripts as the source. The TCR CDR3 was amplified in a first-round RT-PCR using the HTBI primer set. TCRdb passed the multiplex PCR reads through MiXCR, listing each CDR3 protein once. The data hold some 180,000 distinct CDR3 sequences, with over 15% observed a single time. Specimen: blood. These receptors were obtained from a woman aged 50 to 60 with Graves' hyperthyroidism.

This clonotype has a single count. A much larger clone differs from this one at a single base, so this may be a read error. V usage is TRBV6-2 or TRBV6-3 and J usage is TRBJ1-5; perhaps TRBD1 as D (6 bases). Germline V gene data show CDR1 as MNHEY and CDR2 as SVGEGT. This CDR3 contains 13 residues. CDR3 residues: CASTGTYNHPQHF. Written as DNA, the CDR3 is TGTGCCAGCACCGGGACATATAATCATCCCCAGCATTTT.

Concerning this clonotype itself: Since no conserved phenylalanine or tryptophan closes the CDR3, a read error is the likely cause. The chain carries TRBV28 and TRBJ1-2; D may be TRBD1 (5 bases). V lost 5 bases and J lost 4, with 20 bases in between. Looked up from germline, CDR1 is MDHEN and CDR2 is SYDVKM. This CDR3 has 16 amino acids. CDR3 DNA: TGTGCCAGCAGTCCCCCCCCAAGTGGGGCCCCCTATGGCTACACCCTC. Amino acids: CASSPPPSGAPYGYTL.

At least ten counts were recorded for this clonotype. The chain uses TRBV6-1 and TRBJ1-1, with D tentatively TRBD1 (5 bases). CDR3 length equals 14 residues. V was pared by 7 bases and J by 2 bases, with 14 bases between. Germline values: CDR1 MNHNS, CDR2 SASEGT. The DNA for the CDR3 is TGTGCCAGCACGTACGGGGGTGAAAACACTGAAGCTTTCTTT. This gives the protein CASTYGGENTEAFF.

This clonotype came up once. Here the CDR3 reads CASSLGPTGNNEQFF. As DNA, the CDR3 is TGTGCCAGCAGTTTAGGGCCTACGGGTAACAATGAGCAGTTCTTC. The genes are TRBV12-3 or TRBV12-4 and TRBJ2-1; D remains unclear. V lost 1 base and J 5 bases, leaving 12 bases between the germline ends. The CDR3 spans 15 residues.

On this clonotype: It may be a read error: a sequence one base away is much more abundant. CDR3 sequence: CASSPEGGKRPDTF. The CDR3 coding sequence is TGCGCCAGCAGCCCCGAAGGAGGTAAAAGGCCTGACACCTTC. The chain links TRBV5-1 to TRBJ1-2; D gene unclear. Germline V gene lookup returns CDR1 SGHRS and CDR2 YFSETQ. With 4 bases removed from V and 12 bases from J, the gap between germline ends came to 22 bases. There are 14 residues in the CDR3.

This clonotype was seen many times. This sequence joins TRBV6-1 and TRBJ1-6, with 11 bases that match TRBD1. Germline values: CDR1 MNHNS, CDR2 SASEGT. The junction had 6 bases not matched to a gene; V was cut back by 5 bases and J by 6 bases. CDR3 size: 16 residues. The CDR3 is CASSPVGTGGNSPLHF. CDR3 bases: TGTGCCAGCAGTCCTGTGGGGACAGGGGGTAATTCACCCCTCCACTTT.

This clonotype has ten or more counts. The V call is TRBV2, the J call TRBJ2-7; a possible D gene is TRBD1 (6 bases). The CDR3 sequence is 14 residues long. The germline V gene encodes CDR1 SNHLY and CDR2 FYNNEI. Trimming stripped 8 bases from V and 5 bases from J, with 19 bases between. The CDR3 bases are TGTGCCAGCGTTCGCTCTCCGGCAGGGGACGAGCAGTACTTC. It specifies CASVRSPAGDEQYF.

This clonotype was seen at least ten times. The chain couples TRBV7-2 to TRBJ1-5; D is ambiguous. Germline CDR1 and CDR2: SGHTA and FQGNSA. Trimming stripped 3 bases from V and 6 bases from J, with 15 bases between. The CDR3 covers 15 residues. The CDR3 sequence: CASSFQPLYTQPQHF. The CDR3 nucleotides read TGTGCCAGCAGCTTCCAGCCCCTCTACACTCAGCCCCAGCATTTT.

This clonotype has at least ten counts. This rearrangement joins TRBV5-1 to TRBJ1-1, with no clear D. Germline V gives CDR1 SGHRS, CDR2 YFSETQ. Deletions cut 0 bases from V and 1 base from J, with 13 bases between. This CDR3 is 16 amino acids long. The CDR3 is CASSLDPAVGNTEAFF. CDR3 nucleotides: TGCGCCAGCAGCTTGGACCCCGCGGTTGGGAACACTGAAGCTTTCTTT.

This clonotype showed up just a few times. This chain links TRBV10-2 with TRBJ1-3; D perhaps matches TRBD1 (6 bases). The CDR3 consists of 15 residues. Germline assignment: CDR1 WSHSY and CDR2 SAAADI. V lost 1 base to trimming and J lost 0 bases, with 7 bases between them. The CDR3 reads CASSEWDISGNTIYF. In DNA form, the CDR3 reads TGCGCCAGCAGTGAGTGGGACATCTCTGGAAACACCATATATTTT.

Ten or more counts support this clonotype. The V call is TRBV7-2, the J call TRBJ2-7; 8 bases are a match to TRBD1. From germline, CDR1 is SGHTA and CDR2 FQGNSA. The trim removed 8 bases at V and 4 bases at J, leaving 7 bases unmatched. This CDR3 contains 13 residues. The CDR3: CASRWTGYYEQYF. The CDR3 bases are TGTGCCAGCCGATGGACAGGGTATTACGAGCAGTACTTC.

This clonotype was detected many times. The chain combines TRBV9 with TRBJ2-3, with D maybe TRBD2 (6 bases). From germline, CDR1 is SGDLS and CDR2 YYNGEE. Deletions cut 4 bases from V and 0 bases from J, with 15 bases between. There are 16 residues in the CDR3. CDR3 sequence reads: CASSPLGGTSTDTQYF. CDR3 coding DNA: TGTGCCAGCAGCCCCCTCGGAGGGACTAGCACAGATACGCAGTATTTT.